Presented here are 12 T cell receptor beta chains from one specimen sequenced in a study of blood T cells in healthy people across ages. With a J-beta primer mix and a sample-barcoded 5' primer, a second PCR ran 7 to 11 cycles. Each CDR3 protein is one row after TCRdb ran MiXCR on the 5' RACE reads. The sample has over 500,000 distinct CDR3 sequences, roughly half seen once. Specimen: blood. The receptors shown here come from a woman aged 80 or over in good health.

The table lists this clonotype with a few counts. The junction departs from germline at one end; a sequencing error may be responsible. The genes are TRBV7-3 and TRBJ2-2; 7 positions agree with TRBD1. CDR3 length: 14 amino acids. CDR1 SGHTA and CDR2 FQGTGA come from the germline V gene. This CDR3 is CASTGDKNTGELFF. CDR3 bases: TGTGCTAGCACAGGGGACAAGAACACCGGGGAGCTGTTTTTT.

The sample holds many counts of this clonotype. The V gene is TRBV24-1, the J gene TRBJ2-3; 7 nucleotides align to TRBD1. V shed 7 bases, J shed 2 bases, and the junction held 5 bases outside the gene matches. The germline CDR1 and CDR2 sequences are KGHDR and SFDVKD. The CDR3 loop spans 14 amino acids. CDR3 sequence (DNA): TGTGCCACCAGGGAGACAGGGAACACAGATACGCAGTATTTT. Protein: CATRETGNTDTQYF.

The chain has TRBV29-1 and TRBJ2-5; no firm D call. The CDR3 consists of 15 residues. Trimming removed 7 bases at V and 11 bases at J, with 29 bases between. The germline V gene encodes CDR1 SQVTM and CDR2 ANQGSEA. Here the CDR3 DNA reads TGCAGCGCTCCCGAGTCACCGACTTTATCCTACAAGCAGTACTTC. Its protein product is CSAPESPTLSYKQYF.

The sample holds many counts of this clonotype. The chain is built from TRBV5-1 and TRBJ2-7; TRBD2 aligns across 7 bases. The V and J ends lost 1 base and 2 bases, in that order; junction bases with no gene match: 6. Looked up from germline, CDR1 is SGHRS and CDR2 is YFSETQ. The CDR3 extends over 15 amino acids. The CDR3 region is CASSLSLAATYEQYF. The CDR3, as DNA: TGCGCCAGCAGCTTGAGTCTAGCGGCAACCTACGAGCAGTACTTC.

The table lists this clonotype with a count of one. This chain joins TRBV9 and TRBJ2-3; TRBD2 matches at 7 bases. Germline CDR1 is SGDLS and CDR2 is YYNGEE. CDR3 length equals 16 residues. The ends lost 0 bases at V and 0 bases at J; junction bases unmatched: 4. The CDR3 DNA follows: TGTGCCAGCAGCGTAGAGGGAGGGTCGAGCACAGATACGCAGTATTTT. Protein sequence: CASSVEGGSSTDTQYF.

The V and J genes are TRBV12-3 or TRBV12-4 and TRBJ2-1; tentative D call: TRBD2 (5 bases). This CDR3 region has 15 residues. V lost 1 base to trimming and J lost 3 bases, with 10 bases between them. The CDR3 DNA is TGTGCCAGCAGTTTAGGCTCGAGGGACTACAATGAGCAGTTCTTC. Translating it yields CASSLGSRDYNEQFF.

The rearrangement joins TRBV20-1 to TRBJ2-7; D perhaps matches TRBD1 (5 bases). Trimming shortened V by 5 bases and J by 11 bases, and 7 bases separated the two germline ends. The CDR3 covers 8 residues. Germline assignment: CDR1 DFQATT and CDR2 SNEGSKA (reference sequence). CDR3 nucleotides: TGCAGTGCTTTGGACAAGTACTTC. Amino acids: CSALDKYF.

The V and J genes are TRBV11-1 and TRBJ2-5; D may be TRBD1 or TRBD2 (5 bases each). The CDR3 length is 13 residues. CDR1 SGHAT and CDR2 FQDESV come from the germline V gene (reference sequence). V lost 4 bases to trimming and J lost 3 bases, with 9 bases between them. The CDR3 sequence: CASSWDREETQYF. The CDR3 nucleotides read TGTGCCAGCAGCTGGGACCGCGAAGAGACCCAGTACTTC.

The chain carries TRBV4-1 and TRBJ2-2; no definite D call. This CDR3 comprises 17 residues. With 4 bases removed from V and 0 bases from J, the gap between germline ends came to 15 bases. Per the germline V gene, CDR1 is MGHRA and CDR2 is YSYEKL. The CDR3 loop reads CASSRTPTFANTGELFF. DNA for the CDR3: TGCGCCAGCAGCCGAACCCCGACTTTCGCGAACACCGGGGAGCTGTTTTTT.

Note on this clonotype: A much larger clone is a single base away; this may be a read error. The CDR3 carries no conserved terminal phenylalanine or tryptophan, so it likely arises from a read error. The J gene is TRBJ2-1, the V gene TRBV7-9; TRBD2 aligns across 7 bases. Germline lookup yields CDR1 SEHNR and CDR2 FQNEAQ (reference sequence). J lost 9 bases, V lost 2 bases, and 7 bases had no gene match. This CDR3 is 14 amino acids long. The CDR3 sequence is CASSLRGEGSEQFL. In DNA, the CDR3 is TGTGCCAGCAGCTTACGGGGGGAAGGTAGTGAGCAGTTCCTC.

The chain links TRBV5-1 to TRBJ2-3; no definite D call. Trimming stripped 0 bases from V and 5 bases from J, with 13 bases between. CDR1 SGHRS and CDR2 YFSETQ come from the germline V gene. The CDR3 is 15 residues long. As DNA, the CDR3 is TGCGCCAGCAGCTTGGCCGATGTGATACAAGATACGCAGTATTTT. This codes for CASSLADVIQDTQYF.

At least ten counts were recorded for this clonotype. The rearrangement joins TRBV29-1 to TRBJ2-1; 7 bases are shared with TRBD1. J gave up 1 base and V 5 bases, and 2 bases lay outside the gene matches. This CDR3 is built from 13 residues. Germline assignment: CDR1 SQVTM and CDR2 ANQGSEA. The CDR3 loop reads CSVQGQSYNEQFF. CDR3 bases: TGCAGCGTTCAGGGACAGTCCTACAATGAGCAGTTCTTC.